A single sample is the source of the 19 T cell receptor beta chains below, sequenced in a study of shared clonotypes between healthy human individuals. Generated by immunoSEQ multiplex PCR, the TCRdb table keeps only in-frame clones and is missing some. The sample consists of 1 million to 1.3 million clones, about four fifths of them appearing once. The source material was memory CD4+ T cells from PBMCs. Subset of the sample: CD45RA-negative fraction. The receptors shown here come from a man aged 18 to 29 in good health. Some clones in this sample may be carry-over from other donors' samples.

This clone was seen only a few times. This sample also contains other DNA sequences that code for the same CDR3. This chain joins TRBV18 and TRBJ2-3; D is unresolved. From germline, CDR1 is KGHSH and CDR2 LQKENI. The CDR3 totals 12 residues. V was trimmed by 2 bases and J by 1 base, leaving 1 base between them. DNA of the CDR3: TGTGCCAGCTCACCAGGCACAGATACGCAGTATTTT. The encoded protein is CASSPGTDTQYF.

This rearrangement joins TRBV11-3 to TRBJ2-1, with D unclear. The CDR3 is made up of 13 amino acids. V dropped 5 bases and J dropped 10 bases, with 15 bases sitting between them. Germline V gene data show CDR1 as SGHNT and CDR2 as YENEEA. The CDR3 sequence: CASSLRDLGEQFF. The CDR3 coding sequence is TGTGCCAGCAGCCTTCGAGACCTGGGGGAGCAGTTCTTC.

This clone came up many times. The identical CDR3 is also encoded by other nucleotide sequences in the sample. The V gene is TRBV10-3, the J gene TRBJ2-7; tentatively, D is TRBD1 (6 bases). Germline CDR1 reads ENHRY; CDR2 reads SYGVKD. The CDR3 spans 12 residues. The germline V and J ends were trimmed by 6 bases and 2 bases, with 8 bases remaining between them. This chain's CDR3 is CAIRDSPYEQYF. CDR3 nucleotides: TGTGCCATCAGGGACAGTCCCTACGAGCAGTACTTC.

The chain joins TRBV11-2 to TRBJ2-1, with 13 bases lining up with TRBD2. The CDR3 is 18 amino acids. Trimming cost V 5 bases and J 4 bases; bases outside gene matches: 11. Germline-derived CDR1 and CDR2 are SGHAT and FQNNGV. The CDR3 reads CASSVTSGRWALYNEQFF. The CDR3 DNA reads as TGTGCCAGCAGCGTGACTAGCGGGAGGTGGGCCTTATACAATGAGCAGTTCTTC.

V usage is TRBV27 and J usage is TRBJ1-1; D uncertain. The V and J ends lost 6 bases and 3 bases respectively, with 14 bases between them. The CDR3 has 14 residues. Looked up from germline, CDR1 is MNHEY and CDR2 is SMNVEV (reference sequence). The CDR3 sequence is CASSFSGSYTEAFF. The CDR3 DNA sequence: TGTGCCAGCAGCTTCTCGGGGAGCTACACTGAAGCTTTCTTT.

This sequence joins TRBV4-1 and TRBJ2-6; D could derive from TRBD1 or TRBD2 (5 bases each). The CDR3 sequence is 18 residues long. The germline V and J ends were trimmed by 1 base and 2 bases, with 15 bases remaining between them. Germline V gene data show CDR1 as MGHRA and CDR2 as YSYEKL. Here the CDR3 DNA reads TGCGCCAGCAGCCAAGCATCGGGGAGAGGGGCTGGGGCCAACGTCCTGACTTTC. This encodes CASSQASGRGAGANVLTF.

The genes are TRBV7-3 and TRBJ1-1; the match to TRBD1 covers 7 bases. CDR1 SGHTA and CDR2 FQGTGA come from the germline V gene. CDR3 length equals 16 residues. J lost 2 bases, V lost 5 bases, and 11 bases had no gene match. CDR3 sequence (DNA): TGTGCCAGCAGCATACAGCCGACAGGGACCAACACTGAAGCTTTCTTT. Translation gives CASSIQPTGTNTEAFF.

This clone showed up many times. The chain has TRBV7-9 and TRBJ1-1; D is perhaps TRBD1 (5 bases). The CDR3 covers 13 residues. Trimming took off 3 bases at V and 4 bases at J, with 9 bases between the two ends. Per the germline V gene, CDR1 is SEHNR and CDR2 is FQNEAQ (reference sequence). The CDR3 DNA is TGTGCCAGCAGCTTCACTGGGGCCACTGAAGCTTTCTTT. Its protein is CASSFTGATEAFF.

V and J are TRBV28 and TRBJ1-5; possible D gene TRBD1, 5 bases. Germline V gene lookup returns CDR1 MDHEN and CDR2 SYDVKM. This CDR3 has 14 amino acids. Between the trimmed V and J ends, which lost 3 bases and 9 bases, there was a span of 15 bases. The CDR3 here is CASSLGRRGGPQHF. The CDR3 DNA sequence: TGTGCCAGCAGTTTGGGACGGCGGGGTGGGCCCCAGCATTTT.

Written as DNA, the CDR3 is TGTGCCAGCAGCCCTGAGGCGGGTCGGCAGCAGTATTTT. This translates into CASSPEAGRQQYF. The gene calls are TRBV9 and TRBJ2-3; tentative D call: TRBD2 (5 bases). Trimming pared 4 bases from V and 11 bases from J, leaving 17 bases between. The CDR3 runs 13 residues. The V gene's germline CDR1 is SGDLS and CDR2 YYNGEE.

This chain connects TRBV7-9 to TRBJ1-1, with D possibly TRBD1 on 5 matching bases. CDR1 is SEHNR, CDR2 FQNEAQ, per germline (reference sequence). The V end was cut by 5 bases, the J end by 6 bases, with 13 bases between. This CDR3 has 13 amino acids. CDR3 in amino acids: CASSLQARAEAFF. The CDR3 DNA is TGTGCCAGCAGCCTACAAGCCAGGGCTGAAGCTTTCTTT. Complete variable domain (other parts from reference TRBV7-9 and TRBJ1-1): DTGVSQNPRHKITKRGQNVTFRCDPISEHNRLYWYRQTLGQGPEFLTYFQNEAQLEKSRLLSDRFSAERPKGSFSTLEIQRTEQGDSAMYLCASSLQARAEAFFGQGTRLTVV.

This clone was seen once. The CDR3 region is CASSRPGTGGMNEKLFF. CDR3 in DNA: TGCGCCAGCAGCCGGCCCGGGACAGGGGGTATGAATGAAAAACTGTTTTTT. V gene TRBV5-1 combines with J gene TRBJ1-4, with 11 bases identical to TRBD1. The germline gives CDR1 SGHRS, CDR2 YFSETQ. V lost 4 bases to trimming and J lost 5 bases; unmatched junction nucleotides: 10. The CDR3 loop spans 17 amino acids.

Worth noting for this clone: The sample carries other DNA sequences with the same CDR3. J is TRBJ2-7 and V is TRBV30; D uncertain. Trimming removed 0 bases at V and 5 bases at J, with 5 bases between. CDR3 length: 11 amino acids. Germline lookup yields CDR1 GTSNPN and CDR2 SVGIG (reference sequence). The CDR3 nucleotides read TGTGCCTGGAGTGTAGAGAACGAGCAGTACTTC. This gives the protein CAWSVENEQYF.

V gene TRBV5-1 combines with J gene TRBJ2-7, with D possibly being TRBD1 or TRBD2 (5 bases each). Trimming took off 4 bases at V and 2 bases at J, with 13 bases between the two ends. Per the germline V gene, CDR1 is SGHRS and CDR2 is YFSETQ. CDR3 size: 14 residues. DNA for the CDR3: TGCGCCAGCAGCGCCGCAGGGAGCCCCTACGAGCAGTACTTC. This gives the protein CASSAAGSPYEQYF.

A few counts support this clone. V is TRBV6-6 and J is TRBJ2-7; 9 bases align to TRBD1. The CDR3 is made up of 15 amino acids. Germline loops: CDR1 MNHNY, CDR2 SVGAGI (reference sequence). The V segment lost 6 bases and the J segment 1 base; nucleotides outside the gene matches: 7. Written as DNA, the CDR3 is TGTGCCAGCAGGGTCGGACAGGGGCTTTCCTACGAGCAGTACTTC. Translation gives CASRVGQGLSYEQYF.

The genes are TRBV6-5 and TRBJ1-1; D not certain. V gave up 5 bases and J gave up 3 bases, with 13 bases separating them. CDR1 and CDR2 (germline): MNHEY, SVGAGI. This CDR3 is built from 14 residues. Here the CDR3 DNA reads TGTGCCAGCAGTCCCAGTGGGGAGTACACTGAAGCTTTCTTT. Translation gives CASSPSGEYTEAFF.

This clone was counted a few times. The chain joins TRBV7-9 to TRBJ2-1, with TRBD1 as a possible D gene (5 bases). V gave up 0 bases and J gave up 4 bases, with 7 bases separating them. The germline V gene encodes CDR1 SEHNR and CDR2 FQNEAQ (reference sequence). The CDR3 is made up of 14 amino acids. DNA for the CDR3: TGTGCCAGCAGCTTAGCTTCAGGGTACAATGAGCAGTTCTTC. Protein: CASSLASGYNEQFF.

This sequence joins TRBV10-3 and TRBJ2-5; a weak D match, TRBD2 (5 bases). Trimming removed 3 bases at V and 12 bases at J, with 17 bases between. Germline assignment: CDR1 ENHRY and CDR2 SYGVKD. CDR3 length: 13 residues. Here the CDR3 DNA reads TGTGCCATCAGTGACCCGAAGGAGGCAACCGAGTACTTC. This encodes CAISDPKEATEYF.

V and J are TRBV18 and TRBJ1-1; 7 positions agree with TRBD1. Trimming cost V 3 bases and J 5 bases; bases outside gene matches: 12. The germline gives CDR1 KGHSH, CDR2 LQKENI. The CDR3 length is 16 residues. CDR3 DNA: TGTGCCAGCTCACCGTCGCAGGGGGGAGGTCGTACTGAAGCTTTCTTT. Translating gives CASSPSQGGGRTEAFF.